The 11 T cell receptor beta chains presented below share a single source sample, sequenced in a study of shared clonotypes between healthy human individuals. Only in-frame clones appear in the TCRdb table, and some are missing; sequencing was by immunoSEQ multiplex PCR. The profile covers a few million clones, with 90% to 97% appearing a single time and about 0.13% taken by the ten largest. Sequencing was done on a sample of naive CD4+ T cells sorted from blood. Subset indicated: CD45RA+ positively selected. The receptor source for this set is a young man in good health.

The chain has TRBV6-1 and TRBJ2-7; perhaps TRBD2 as D (5 bases). CDR3 length equals 13 residues. V lost 10 bases to trimming and J lost 5 bases, with 18 bases between them. Germline lookup yields CDR1 MNHNS and CDR2 SASEGT. The DNA of the CDR3 is TGTGCCATCCGACGAGGGAATAATGACGAGCAGTACTTC. This translates into CAIRRGNNDEQYF.

As regards this clone: The same CDR3 also results from other DNA sequences found in this sample. The V gene is TRBV30, the J gene TRBJ2-3; no definite D call. Germline loops: CDR1 GTSNPN, CDR2 SVGIG (reference sequence). This CDR3 contains 12 residues. V gave up 4 bases and J gave up 1 base, with 6 bases separating them. CDR3 residues: CAWTLGTDTQYF. The DNA of the CDR3 is TGTGCCTGGACTCTGGGCACAGATACGCAGTATTTT.

The V call is TRBV6-6, the J call TRBJ1-6; D not certain. V was pared by 5 bases and J by 0 bases, with 11 bases between. Per germline, CDR1 MNHNY and CDR2 SVGAGI (reference sequence). The length of the CDR3 is 16 residues. The CDR3 loop reads CASSVGLSSYNSPLHF. CDR3 nucleotide sequence: TGTGCCAGCAGTGTTGGACTTAGCTCCTATAATTCACCCCTCCACTTT.

This clone was observed a single time. Its ends do not fully match the called genes, so a read error is possible. The chain has TRBV7-9 and TRBJ2-5, with 11 bases matching TRBD2. The CDR3 has 16 residues. The germline CDR1 and CDR2 sequences are SEHNR and FQNEAQ (reference sequence). The CDR3 region has the DNA TGTGCCAGCAGCCTAGCGGGAGGTACCCTTCAAGAGACCCAGTACTTC. It is translated as CASSLAGGTLQETQYF.

Regarding this clone: Other DNA sequences in the same sample also yield this CDR3. The V call is TRBV5-1, the J call TRBJ1-2, with D hard to call. CDR3 size: 13 residues. Germline lookup yields CDR1 SGHRS and CDR2 YFSETQ. Trimming removed 0 bases from V and 0 bases from J, with 3 bases in between. The CDR3 coding sequence is TGCGCCAGCAGCTTGGAAGCTAACTATGGCTACACCTTC. Protein: CASSLEANYGYTF.

This chain uses TRBV2 with TRBJ2-1, with 9 positions matching TRBD2. The CDR3 length is 15 residues. Germline V lookup: CDR1 SNHLY, CDR2 FYNNEI. V trimming: 1 base; J trimming: 4 bases; junction bases outside the gene matches: 2. CDR3 protein: CASSEGTSVYNEQFF. In nucleotides, the CDR3 is TGTGCCAGCAGTGAAGGGACTAGCGTGTACAATGAGCAGTTCTTC. The variable domain in full, completed from reference TRBV2 and TRBJ2-1, reads EPEVTQTPSHQVTQMGQEVILRCVPISNHLYFYWYRQILGQKVEFLVSFYNNEISEKSEIFDDQFSVERPDGSNFTLKIRSTKLEDSAMYFCASSEGTSVYNEQFFGPGTRLTVL.

The V call is TRBV28, the J call TRBJ2-7; D assignment may be TRBD1 or TRBD2 (8 bases each). V lost 8 bases to trimming and J lost 5 bases, with 22 bases between them. Germline V gene sequence: CDR1 MDHEN, CDR2 SYDVKM. This CDR3 has 15 residues. CDR3 in amino acids: CASGRGGTGHDEQYF. CDR3 coding DNA: TGTGCCAGCGGTCGGGGGGGGACAGGTCACGACGAGCAGTACTTC.

This chain uses TRBV7-2 with TRBJ2-7; 7 nucleotides align to TRBD2. Germline V lookup: CDR1 SGHTA, CDR2 FQGNSA. The CDR3 extends over 14 amino acids. The V segment lost 4 bases and the J segment 7 bases; nucleotides outside the gene matches: 10. This CDR3 is CASSSSGKLGEQYF. CDR3 sequence (DNA): TGTGCCAGCAGCTCAAGCGGGAAATTGGGAGAGCAGTACTTC.

In this sample, this clone turned up once. V is TRBV10-3 and J is TRBJ2-5; 10 bases map to TRBD2. Germline V gene sequence: CDR1 ENHRY, CDR2 SYGVKD. The CDR3 runs to 19 residues. Unmatched junction bases numbered 11, after V lost 0 bases and J lost 1 base. The CDR3 is CAISESRSGRAKTQETQYF. CDR3 nucleotide sequence: TGTGCCATCAGTGAGTCAAGAAGCGGGAGGGCGAAAACCCAAGAGACCCAGTACTTC.

The rearrangement joins TRBV4-1 to TRBJ2-7; TRBD1 might be the D (5 bases). V lost 0 bases to trimming and J lost 10 bases, with 10 bases between them. Germline V CDR1 and CDR2: MGHRA, YSYEKL. The CDR3 is 12 amino acids. The CDR3 region is CASSQDVGPQYF. Here the CDR3 DNA reads TGCGCCAGCAGCCAAGATGTGGGGCCCCAGTACTTC.

This chain joins TRBV10-2 and TRBJ2-7, with D possibly being TRBD1 (6 bases). The germline V gene has CDR1 WSHSY and CDR2 SAAADI. V was shortened by 1 base and J by 3 bases, with 13 bases between the two germline ends. The CDR3 has 15 amino acids. CDR3 region: CASSELGTQGYEQYF. The CDR3 DNA sequence: TGCGCCAGCAGTGAGTTAGGTACACAGGGCTACGAGCAGTACTTC.